Detailed here is one TCR beta chain. The time point denotes: pre-treatment sample, taken before nivolumab and TIL therapy. The record originates from a study of TIL therapy for anti-PD-1-resistant metastatic lung cancer. V dropped 6 bases and J dropped 3; count of bases not matched to a gene: 2. Germline V gene sequence: CDR1 SGHVS, CDR2 FQNEAQ. This CDR3 comprises 13 residues. The immunoSEQ assay was v3. Each library reached 1.5 million to 2.5 million read pairs, or about 5-6 million at deep level. Sequencing used immunoSEQ multiplex PCR; TCRdb keeps in-frame clones, though not all of them. Of about 50,000 clones in the sample, 65% to 90% were seen once.

J is TRBJ2-3 and V is TRBV7-8; 8 bases are a match to TRBD2. The sample here was blood, taken at baseline. The clonotype comes from a person between 25 and 80 years old with non-small cell lung cancer. CDR3 bases: TGTGCCAGCAGTGGACTAGCAACAGATACGCAGTATTTT. It codes for CASSGLATDTQYF. The variable domain in full, with the rest retrieved from reference TRBV7-8 and TRBJ2-3, is GAGVSQSPRYKVAKRGQDVALRCDPISGHVSLFWYQQALGQGPEFLTYFQNEAQLDKSGLPSDRFFAERPEGSVSTLKIQRTQQEDSAVYLCASSGLATDTQYFGPGTRLTVL.